These 17 T cell receptor beta chains were sequenced from one sample in a study of beta chain features in type 1 diabetes. The study's findings and limits: Shortening of TCRB CDR3s, moderate but significant, appeared in all four CD4+ subsets of Type 1 diabetes patients.

cDNA synthesis used the whole RNA isolate, giving expressed TCRB sequences. Assay used: immunoSEQ multiplex PCR; TCRdb lists only in-frame clones, some missing. The sample records more than 550,000 clones, over 11% being singletons. These receptors' antigens are unknown. The material sequenced was naive CD4+ T cells from blood. These receptors all stem from a man between 18 and 29 years old with type 1 diabetes.

The chain links TRBV29-1 to TRBJ1-1; possibly TRBD1 for D (6 bases). The CDR3 is 11 residues long. The germline CDR1 and CDR2 sequences are SQVTM and ANQGSEA. Trimming took 5 bases from V and 6 from J, leaving 10 bases between them. The CDR3 sequence: CSVYRVPEAFF. Written as DNA, the CDR3 is TGCAGCGTTTACAGGGTCCCTGAAGCTTTCTTT. The whole variable domain, remainder taken from reference TRBV29-1 and TRBJ1-1, is SAVISQKPSRDICQRGTSLTIQCQVDSQVTMMFWYRQQPGQSLTLIATANQGSEATYESGFVIDKFPISRPNLTFSTLTVSNMSPEDSSIYLCSVYRVPEAFFGQGTRLTVV.

The chain has TRBV5-6 and TRBJ2-5; the D gene is possibly TRBD1 (6 bases). This CDR3 is built from 15 residues. Germline CDR1 reads SGHDT; CDR2 reads YYEEEE. Trimming shortened V by 4 bases and J by 3 bases, and 16 bases separated the two germline ends. The CDR3 here is CASSLVGQGKETQYF. As DNA, the CDR3 is TGTGCCAGCAGCCTTGTCGGGCAGGGGAAAGAGACCCAGTACTTC.

This clone was seen only a few times. This chain joins TRBV5-6 and TRBJ1-1; no firm D call. V dropped 4 bases and J dropped 0 bases, with 7 bases sitting between them. The CDR3 runs to 13 residues. From germline, CDR1 is SGHDT and CDR2 YYEEEE. CDR3 bases: TGTGCCAGCAGCCGGGTCCTGAACACTGAAGCTTTCTTT. The encoded protein is CASSRVLNTEAFF.

V is TRBV9 and J is TRBJ2-4; 8 bases fit TRBD1. V lost 0 bases and J lost 8; bases outside the gene matches: 4. The V gene's germline CDR1 is SGDLS and CDR2 YYNGEE. The CDR3 is 14 residues long. In DNA form, the CDR3 reads TGTGCCAGCAGCGTAGGGACAGGGAGGTACATTCAGTACTTC. Translating it yields CASSVGTGRYIQYF. The variable domain in full, with the rest retrieved from reference TRBV9 and TRBJ2-4, is DSGVTQTPKHLITATGQRVTLRCSPRSGDLSVYWYQQSLDQGLQFLIQYYNGEERAKGNILERFSAQQFPDLHSELNLSSLELGDSALYFCASSVGTGRYIQYFGAGTRLSVL.

V usage is TRBV19 and J usage is TRBJ1-1; 8 positions agree with TRBD1. Germline V CDR1 and CDR2: LNHDA, SQIVND (reference sequence). This CDR3 region has 16 residues. V shed 5 bases, J shed 1 base, and the junction held 9 bases outside the gene matches. CDR3 amino acids: CASSPKSDRGNTEAFF. The DNA of the CDR3 is TGTGCCAGTAGTCCTAAATCTGACAGGGGGAACACTGAAGCTTTCTTT.

The chain is built from TRBV28 and TRBJ1-5, with a possible D match to TRBD1 (5 bases). The CDR3 sequence is 15 residues long. Per the germline V gene, CDR1 is MDHEN and CDR2 is SYDVKM. Trimming pared 10 bases from V and 0 bases from J, leaving 16 bases between. CDR3 sequence: CATAQQDYSNQPQHF. CDR3 bases: TGTGCCACCGCGCAACAGGACTATAGCAATCAGCCCCAGCATTTT.

In this sample, this clone turned up a few times. The CDR3 region is CASSWSQGNEKLFF. The CDR3 DNA reads TGTGCCAGCAGCTGGTCCCAGGGGAATGAAAAACTGTTTTTT. This sequence joins TRBV7-9 and TRBJ1-4; TRBD1 might be the D (6 bases). CDR1 and CDR2 (germline): SEHNR, FQNEAQ (reference sequence). There are 14 residues in the CDR3. V was trimmed by 4 bases and J by 5 bases, leaving 11 bases between them.

The chain is built from TRBV28 and TRBJ2-3; D not certain. Germline V gene sequence: CDR1 MDHEN, CDR2 SYDVKM. V lost 5 bases, J lost 3 bases, and 6 bases lay in between. The CDR3 is made up of 12 amino acids. CDR3 sequence (DNA): TGTGCCAGCAGTACCCAGACAGATACGCAGTATTTT. Amino acid sequence: CASSTQTDTQYF.

The rearrangement uses TRBV30 and TRBJ2-2; 8 nucleotides agree with TRBD1. Germline V CDR1 and CDR2: GTSNPN, SVGIG (reference sequence). V lost 2 bases to trimming and J lost 3 bases; unmatched junction nucleotides: 5. The CDR3 runs to 15 residues. The CDR3 sequence: CAWSTGQAYTGELFF. The CDR3 DNA sequence: TGTGCCTGGAGTACGGGACAGGCGTACACCGGGGAGCTGTTTTTT. Combining the CDR3 with reference TRBV30 and TRBJ2-2 gives the whole variable domain SQTIHQWPATLVQPVGSPLSLECTVEGTSNPNLYWYRQAAGRGLQLLFYSVGIGQISSEVPQNLSASRPQDRQFILSSKKLLLSDSGFYLCAWSTGQAYTGELFFGEGSRLTVL.

This clone came up a few times. The J gene is TRBJ2-7, the V gene TRBV27; 7 nucleotides agree with TRBD1. V lost 6 bases to trimming and J lost 6 bases; unmatched junction nucleotides: 20. The germline CDR1 and CDR2 sequences are MNHEY and SMNVEV (reference sequence). This CDR3 contains 17 residues. CDR3: CASSPEGAADYLVEQYF. The CDR3 DNA sequence: TGTGCCAGCAGCCCAGAGGGGGCGGCTGACTATCTTGTCGAGCAGTACTTC.

In its sample, this clone was seen a few times. This chain joins TRBV20-1 and TRBJ1-1, with D perhaps TRBD1 (5 bases). V lost 6 bases, J lost 1 base, and 6 bases lay in between. Germline V CDR1 and CDR2: DFQATT, SNEGSKA (reference sequence). The CDR3 totals 11 residues. The chain's CDR3 is CSAQGNTEAFF. The CDR3 DNA is TGCAGTGCCCAGGGGAACACTGAAGCTTTCTTT.

V and J are TRBV2 and TRBJ2-5, with a tentative D call TRBD2 (5 bases). Germline values: CDR1 SNHLY, CDR2 FYNNEI. V gave up 1 base and J gave up 4 bases, with 13 bases separating them. This CDR3 contains 15 residues. The CDR3 here is CASSEGVGGGETQYF. DNA of the CDR3: TGTGCCAGCAGTGAAGGGGTAGGAGGTGGAGAGACCCAGTACTTC.

This sequence joins TRBV30 and TRBJ1-2; TRBD1 matches 9 bases. The CDR3 totals 15 residues. The ends lost 1 base at V and 4 bases at J; junction bases unmatched: 7. Germline V gene sequence: CDR1 GTSNPN, CDR2 SVGIG (reference sequence). Here the CDR3 DNA reads TGTGCCTGGAGTGAGGGACAGGGAGTAGGCTATGGCTACACCTTC. It translates to CAWSEGQGVGYGYTF. Filled out from reference TRBV30 and TRBJ1-2, the complete variable domain reads SQTIHQWPATLVQPVGSPLSLECTVEGTSNPNLYWYRQAAGRGLQLLFYSVGIGQISSEVPQNLSASRPQDRQFILSSKKLLLSDSGFYLCAWSEGQGVGYGYTFGSGTRLTVV.

This clone was observed a handful of times. The chain carries TRBV6-1 and TRBJ1-1, with no clear D. Trimming pared 3 bases from V and 9 bases from J, leaving 8 bases between. The germline gives CDR1 MNHNS, CDR2 SASEGT. The CDR3 covers 11 residues. CDR3 DNA: TGTGCCAGCAGTGATAGGGCCCAAGCTTTCTTT. Translated, it gives CASSDRAQAFF.

This clone has more than one count but fewer than ten. The rearrangement joins TRBV10-3 to TRBJ1-3; a weak D match, TRBD1 (6 bases). V was pared by 3 bases and J by 2 bases, with 11 bases between. The length of the CDR3 is 15 residues. Germline-derived CDR1 and CDR2 are ENHRY and SYGVKD. CDR3 in amino acids: CAISDHAGAGNTIYF. As DNA, the CDR3 is TGTGCCATCAGTGACCACGCAGGGGCTGGAAACACCATATATTTT.

For the CDR3, the DNA is TGTGCCAGCAGCCAAGATTTTCAGGTCTCCTACGAGCAGTACTTC. Its protein product is CASSQDFQVSYEQYF. The genes are TRBV14 and TRBJ2-7, with D unclear. V was pared by 0 bases and J by 0 bases, with 9 bases between. This CDR3 region has 15 residues. Per the germline V gene, CDR1 is SGHDN and CDR2 is FVKESK. The variable domain in full, completed from reference TRBV14 and TRBJ2-7, reads EAGVTQFPSHSVIEKGQTVTLRCDPISGHDNLYWYRRVMGKEIKFLLHFVKESKQDESGMPNNRFLAERTGGTYSTLKVQPAELEDSGVYFCASSQDFQVSYEQYFGPGTRLTVT.

A few counts support this clone. V is TRBV7-9 and J is TRBJ2-7; D uncertain. Trimming pared 2 bases from V and 0 bases from J, leaving 8 bases between. From germline, CDR1 is SEHNR and CDR2 FQNEAQ (reference sequence). This CDR3 has 14 residues. The CDR3 DNA is TGTGCCAGCAGCTTATCACGTACCTCCTACGAGCAGTACTTC. Amino acids: CASSLSRTSYEQYF.